This entry is about one TCR beta chain. Its specificity is not known. The sample belongs to a study of shared clonotypes between healthy human individuals. About the study: Donor ages ranged 18 to 49 years: a couple of women, a few men.

CDR1 and CDR2 from the germline V gene are LNHNV and YYDKDF (reference sequence). The CDR3 extends over 17 amino acids. Deletions cut 1 base from V and 1 base from J, with 14 bases between. Each of the donors was a healthy adult who was HIV-negative and had not had a recent acute infection or vaccination. The study, taken as a whole, reports: Researchers sampled blood only, noting tissue repertoires likely differ.

Some 30,000 T cell genomes (roughly 220 ng DNA) went into each sorted-subset replicate. Assay used: immunoSEQ multiplex PCR; TCRdb lists only in-frame clones, some missing. The sample lists more than 2,000,000 clones, 80% to 95% occurring once. This TCR was sampled from a man aged 18 to 35 in good health. Some clones in this sample may be carry-over from other donors' samples. What was sequenced was naive CD4+ T cells from PBMCs. The subset denotes: CD45RA+ positively selected. The chain has TRBV15 and TRBJ1-5; D gene ambiguous. CDR3 loop: CATSRGPPGSSNQPQHF. The CDR3 nucleotides read TGTGCCACCAGCAGAGGCCCCCCCGGGTCGAGCAATCAGCCCCAGCATTTT.